A single sample gave rise to the 12 T cell receptor beta chains below, sequenced in a study of blood T cell repertoires in COVID-19. Only in-frame clones appear in the TCRdb table, and some are missing; sequencing was by immunoSEQ multiplex PCR. The table lists approximately 300,000 clones, 70% to 90% of them singletons, with 3.5% to 5.5% in the top ten. The specimen was PBMCs or T cells enriched from blood (not recorded which). Every receptor here comes from a woman younger than 45 who had recovered from COVID-19.

J is TRBJ2-3 and V is TRBV5-1; 7 bases agree with TRBD2. The CDR3 extends over 15 amino acids. CDR1 is SGHRS and CDR2 is YFSETQ in the germline V gene. Trimming took 3 bases from V and 0 from J; bases not matched to a gene: 4. CDR3 sequence (DNA): TGCGCCAGCAGCTCTTCTAGCGGTAGCACAGATACGCAGTATTTT. Residues: CASSSSSGSTDTQYF.

The rearrangement links TRBV27 to TRBJ2-1, with 8 bases matching TRBD1. Germline lookup yields CDR1 MNHEY and CDR2 SMNVEV (reference sequence). This CDR3 region has 16 residues. V gave up 1 base and J gave up 5 bases; unmatched junction bases: 7. DNA of the CDR3: TGTGCCAGCAGTTTATTCGGACAGGGAATCAACAATGAGCAGTTCTTC. It translates to CASSLFGQGINNEQFF.

The J gene is TRBJ2-7, the V gene TRBV10-1; a possible D gene is TRBD1 (5 bases). The CDR3 consists of 14 residues. Germline V gives CDR1 WNHNN, CDR2 SYGVQD (reference sequence). Trimming left V 6 bases short and J 0 bases short, with 12 bases between. CDR3 DNA: TGCGCCAGCAGCCCACATACAGGCTCCTACGAGCAGTACTTC. This codes for CASSPHTGSYEQYF.

V and J are TRBV7-8 and TRBJ2-7, with D possibly being TRBD2 (6 bases). Per the germline V gene, CDR1 is SGHVS and CDR2 is FQNEAQ. This CDR3 is built from 14 residues. V lost 7 bases and J 0 bases, leaving 13 bases between the germline ends. The CDR3 DNA reads as TGTGCCAGCACCCTGGGGGGATTCTCCTACGAGCAGTACTTC. Encoded protein: CASTLGGFSYEQYF.

The V call is TRBV11-2, the J call TRBJ2-7, with 7 bases identical to TRBD1. Trimming cost V 2 bases and J 2 bases; bases outside gene matches: 18. Germline assignment: CDR1 SGHAT and CDR2 FQNNGV. This CDR3 has 19 amino acids. CDR3 sequence reads: CASSLNLRGQAGRTYEQYF. In DNA form, the CDR3 reads TGTGCCAGCAGCTTAAATCTAAGGGGGCAGGCAGGCCGAACCTACGAGCAGTACTTC.

This chain links TRBV5-6 with TRBJ2-7, with 10 bases aligning to TRBD2. V lost 0 bases and J lost 4; bases outside the gene matches: 7. Germline lookup yields CDR1 SGHDT and CDR2 YYEEEE. The CDR3 has 16 residues. The DNA of the CDR3 is TGTGCCAGCAGCTTGGCAGGCCTAGCGGGGGTATACGAGCAGTACTTC. This gives the protein CASSLAGLAGVYEQYF.

The chain joins TRBV10-1 to TRBJ2-5, with 7 bases that match TRBD2. Germline values: CDR1 WNHNN, CDR2 SYGVQD (reference sequence). The J segment lost 1 base and the V segment lost 3 bases, leaving 2 bases of the junction unmatched. The CDR3 has 14 amino acids. CDR3 sequence (DNA): TGCGCCAGCAGTGACGGGGGGAGCCAAGAGACCCAGTACTTC. Translating it yields CASSDGGSQETQYF.

The rearrangement joins TRBV7-8 to TRBJ1-5; D gene unclear. Germline CDR1 SGHVS, CDR2 FQNEAQ. V lost 1 base to trimming and J lost 6 bases, with 7 bases between them. This CDR3 contains 13 residues. CDR3 bases: TGTGCCAGCAGCTTAGACGGTTCTCAGCCCCAGCATTTT. As protein: CASSLDGSQPQHF.

The chain is built from TRBV19 and TRBJ1-5; perhaps TRBD1 as D (6 bases). The CDR3 covers 15 residues. The germline V gene has CDR1 LNHDA and CDR2 SQIVND (reference sequence). Between the trimmed V and J ends, which lost 3 bases and 5 bases, there was a span of 14 bases. The CDR3 DNA follows: TGTGCCAGTAGTATGACAGGAAGCCCTTATCAGCCCCAGCATTTT. Its protein product is CASSMTGSPYQPQHF.

The CDR3, as DNA: TGTGCCAGCAGTCTAGGACAGGGAACAAATAATGAAAAACTGTTTTTT. It yields the protein CASSLGQGTNNEKLFF. The chain is built from TRBV28 and TRBJ1-4; 8 bases match TRBD1. The length of the CDR3 is 16 residues. The V gene's germline CDR1 is MDHEN and CDR2 SYDVKM. The junction had 9 bases not matched to a gene; V was cut back by 5 bases and J by 4 bases.

The chain joins TRBV27 to TRBJ2-1; a possible D gene is TRBD1 (5 bases). In germline, CDR1 is MNHEY, CDR2 SMNVEV (reference sequence). The CDR3 covers 13 residues. V lost 2 bases and J lost 6, with 8 bases in between. The CDR3 is CASSLQGSNEQFF. The CDR3, as DNA: TGTGCCAGCAGTTTACAGGGAAGCAATGAGCAGTTCTTC.

This rearrangement joins TRBV2 to TRBJ1-3; D unresolved. Germline V gene lookup returns CDR1 SNHLY and CDR2 FYNNEI. Trimming pared 0 bases from V and 1 base from J, leaving 10 bases between. The CDR3 covers 16 residues. The CDR3 DNA reads TGTGCCAGCAGTGAAGCGAGTGTGAGGTCTGGAAACACCATATATTTT. Amino acid sequence: CASSEASVRSGNTIYF.